Below, 20 T cell receptor beta chains from the same sample are listed, as sequenced in a study of shared clonotypes between healthy human individuals. The table came from immunoSEQ multiplex PCR; TCRdb's copy has only in-frame clones and leaves some out. There are about a million clones in the sample; approximately 68% occur only once, and approximately 1.5% lies in the top ten. The sample consisted of memory CD4+ T cells sorted from blood. The subset was: CD45RA-negative fraction. The receptors come from a man between 18 and 35 years old in good health.

As regards this clone: A much bigger clone sits one base away, suggesting this may be a read error. The same CDR3 arises from other DNA sequences in this sample as well. This sequence joins TRBV15 and TRBJ2-3; D is unresolved. The CDR3 has 13 residues. Trimming cost V 2 bases and J 5 bases, with 8 bases left between them. Germline loops: CDR1 LNHNV, CDR2 YYDKDF (reference sequence). The CDR3 coding sequence is TGTGCCACCAGCAGACCCCTGTTAGATACGCAGTATTTT. It specifies CATSRPLLDTQYF.

This clone appeared a single time. The chain combines TRBV7-6 with TRBJ2-7; D unresolved. Trimming left V 1 base short and J 7 bases short, with 11 bases between. Looked up from germline, CDR1 is SGHVS and CDR2 is FNYEAQ. CDR3 length: 13 amino acids. The CDR3 nucleotides read TGTGCCAGCAGCTTAGGACCCCGGGTGGAGCAGTACTTC. As protein: CASSLGPRVEQYF.

The CDR3 DNA is TGTGCCAGCAGCTCGGATGGACAGTCCTATGGCTACACCTTC. This translates into CASSSDGQSYGYTF. This rearrangement joins TRBV5-4 to TRBJ1-2; D is perhaps TRBD1 (6 bases). This CDR3 region has 14 residues. CDR1 is SGHNT, CDR2 YYREEE, per germline (reference sequence). The germline V and J ends were trimmed by 3 bases and 4 bases, with 13 bases remaining between them.

This clone was observed a handful of times. This rearrangement joins TRBV18 to TRBJ1-6; D is uncertain. The CDR3 length is 13 residues. V lost 6 bases and J lost 9, with 12 bases in between. Per germline, CDR1 KGHSH and CDR2 LQKENI. CDR3 nucleotides: TGTGCCAGCTCCCCCGTTCCCGGTTCACCCCTCCACTTT. Its protein product is CASSPVPGSPLHF.

This sequence joins TRBV7-3 and TRBJ2-1, with 12 bases matching TRBD1. The germline V gene encodes CDR1 SGHTA and CDR2 FQGTGA. V was clipped by 5 bases and J by 9 bases; unmatched bases: 2. This CDR3 has 13 amino acids. The DNA for the CDR3 is TGTGCCAGCAGCCCGGGACAGGGGGCTGAGCAGTTCTTC. This sequence encodes CASSPGQGAEQFF.

The gene calls are TRBV30 and TRBJ1-2; 7 nucleotides agree with TRBD1. Germline V gene sequence: CDR1 GTSNPN, CDR2 SVGIG (reference sequence). V gave up 3 bases and J gave up 8 bases; unmatched junction bases: 15. The CDR3 consists of 15 residues. The CDR3: CAWSGSGTARRGYTF. CDR3 DNA sequence: TGTGCCTGGAGCGGATCCGGGACAGCCCGTCGGGGCTACACCTTC.

The rearrangement joins TRBV7-3 to TRBJ1-6; TRBD1 is a possible D gene (6 bases). Looked up from germline, CDR1 is SGHTA and CDR2 is FQGTGA. This CDR3 contains 13 residues. Between the trimmed V and J ends, which lost 1 base and 10 bases, there was a span of 8 bases. The CDR3 sequence: CASSLNGGSPLHF. Here the CDR3 DNA reads TGTGCCAGCAGCTTAAATGGGGGCTCACCCCTCCACTTT. Filled out from reference TRBV7-3 and TRBJ1-6, the complete variable domain reads GAGVSQTPSNKVTEKGKYVELRCDPISGHTALYWYRQSLGQGPEFLIYFQGTGAADDSGLPNDRFFAVRPEGSVSTLKIQRTERGDSAVYLCASSLNGGSPLHFGNGTRLTVT.

This sequence joins TRBV19 and TRBJ1-5; D not resolved. Germline CDR1 LNHDA, CDR2 SQIVND (reference sequence). CDR3 length: 20 residues. With 0 bases removed from V and 0 bases from J, the gap between germline ends came to 21 bases. The CDR3: CASSIEPTRSAPYSNQPQHF. The CDR3 DNA reads as TGTGCCAGTAGTATAGAACCCACGAGGTCAGCCCCGTATAGCAATCAGCCCCAGCATTTT.

The rearrangement uses TRBV1 and TRBJ1-1; the D call in the table, TRBD1, was not verified against the DNA. TRBV1 is deemed a pseudogene. The CDR3 loop spans 14 amino acids. This CDR3 reads CTSSCGTEHTEAFF. The CDR3 DNA is TGCACCAGCAGCTGCGGGACAGAGCACACTGAAGCTTTCTTT.

Details on this clone: The identical CDR3 is also encoded by other nucleotide sequences in the sample. The chain couples TRBV5-1 to TRBJ1-6; the D is unclear. The ends were cut back, 0 bases at V and 7 bases at J, with 5 bases in the middle. The CDR3 extends over 13 amino acids. Germline V lookup: CDR1 SGHRS, CDR2 YFSETQ. DNA of the CDR3: TGCGCCAGCAGCTTGGTATTGAATTCACCCCTCCACTTT. It translates to CASSLVLNSPLHF.

Points on this clone: Other DNA sequences in the same sample also yield this CDR3. The J gene is TRBJ2-1, the V gene TRBV5-4, with 7 bases that match TRBD1. Germline V gene data show CDR1 as SGHNT and CDR2 as YYREEE (reference sequence). This CDR3 comprises 14 residues. The J segment lost 4 bases and the V segment lost 4 bases, leaving 5 bases of the junction unmatched. CDR3 nucleotides: TGTGCCAGCAGCCCCGACAGGGCTTACAATGAGCAGTTCTTC. Amino acids: CASSPDRAYNEQFF.

V is TRBV11-2 and J is TRBJ2-7; 7 bases align to TRBD1. Germline V CDR1 and CDR2: SGHAT, FQNNGV. V shed 0 bases, J shed 2 bases, and the junction held 7 bases outside the gene matches. The CDR3 sequence is 16 residues long. The CDR3 here is CASSLDLAGGTYEQYF. DNA of the CDR3: TGTGCCAGCAGCTTAGATTTAGCAGGGGGTACCTACGAGCAGTACTTC.

This clone was seen a handful of times. The gene calls are TRBV4-1 and TRBJ2-7, with D unclear. This CDR3 is 14 amino acids long. Germline V gene data show CDR1 as MGHRA and CDR2 as YSYEKL. Trimming took 2 bases from V and 2 from J, leaving 10 bases between them. Written as DNA, the CDR3 is TGCGCCAGCAGCCAACAAACCGGAGCCTACGAGCAGTACTTC. This encodes CASSQQTGAYEQYF.

The V call is TRBV9, the J call TRBJ2-1, with 12 bases lining up with TRBD2. J lost 6 bases, V lost 3 bases, and 7 bases had no gene match. Germline lookup yields CDR1 SGDLS and CDR2 YYNGEE. The CDR3 consists of 16 residues. The CDR3 here is CASSDPGTSGFNEQFF. CDR3 coding DNA: TGTGCCAGCAGCGACCCCGGGACTAGCGGGTTCAATGAGCAGTTCTTC.

The chain employs TRBV19 and TRBJ1-2, with a possible D match to TRBD1 (5 bases). V lost 7 bases and J lost 4, with 16 bases in between. The CDR3 totals 14 residues. Germline lookup yields CDR1 LNHDA and CDR2 SQIVND (reference sequence). CDR3 sequence (DNA): TGTGCCAGTACAGTCCAGGGAGTAGGCTATGGCTACACCTTC. This codes for CASTVQGVGYGYTF.

CDR3 DNA sequence: TGTGCCAGCAGCGATCCGGGACGCCTAACTTCCTACGAGCAGTACTTC. It encodes CASSDPGRLTSYEQYF. The gene calls are TRBV6-6 and TRBJ2-7; D assignment may be TRBD1 or TRBD2 (5 bases each). The germline V gene encodes CDR1 MNHNY and CDR2 SVGAGI (reference sequence). CDR3 length: 16 amino acids. V was trimmed by 6 bases and J by 1 base, leaving 19 bases between them.

This clone was observed a few times. This chain links TRBV6-1 with TRBJ2-3; D is possibly TRBD2 (5 bases). Looked up from germline, CDR1 is MNHNS and CDR2 is SASEGT. CDR3 size: 18 residues. V lost 0 bases and J lost 4, with 20 bases in between. The CDR3 here is CASSEALGSSRNPDTQYF. Written as DNA, the CDR3 is TGTGCCAGCAGTGAAGCGCTGGGGTCTAGCCGAAACCCAGATACGCAGTATTTT.

V usage is TRBV13 and J usage is TRBJ2-3; 15 positions match TRBD2. The trim removed 4 bases at V and 4 bases at J, leaving 3 bases unmatched. CDR1 and CDR2 from the germline V gene are PRHDT and FYEKMQ (reference sequence). CDR3 size: 16 residues. CDR3 residues: CASSYWTSGRADTQYF. CDR3 in DNA: TGTGCCAGCAGCTATTGGACTAGCGGGAGGGCAGATACGCAGTATTTT.

The V call is TRBV10-3, the J call TRBJ2-7; D could derive from TRBD1 or TRBD2 (5 bases each). Germline V gives CDR1 ENHRY, CDR2 SYGVKD. V lost 3 bases and J 6 bases, leaving 15 bases between the germline ends. CDR3 length: 14 residues. The CDR3 nucleotides are TGTGCCATCAGTGACGGCTATAAGGGGAGCGAGCAGTACTTC. It codes for CAISDGYKGSEQYF.

This clone has a handful of counts. The rearrangement uses TRBV28 and TRBJ1-4; tentatively, D is TRBD1 (6 bases). The germline V gene encodes CDR1 MDHEN and CDR2 SYDVKM. There are 14 residues in the CDR3. V was trimmed by 6 bases and J by 7 bases, leaving 15 bases between them. This CDR3 is CASRPQGSTEKLFF. CDR3 DNA sequence: TGTGCCAGCAGGCCCCAGGGGTCGACTGAAAAACTGTTTTTT.